This is a list of T cell receptor beta chains from one sample in a study of identical twins. TCRdb passed the 5' RACE reads through MiXCR, listing each CDR3 protein once. Seen here are around 500,000 distinct CDR3 sequences, 12% to 15% observed once, and the top ten hold around 0.57%. These data were likewise used in another study, on yellow fever vaccine responses in identical twins.

Sequencing used CD4+ T cells sorted from blood. Receptor source: a woman aged 18-29 years in good health. CDR3s include the opening cysteine and the closing phenylalanine or tryptophan. Each record gives: J gene, clone size, D gene, V gene, CDR3 DNA, CDR3 protein. D genes are given only for firm matches. A clone size is listed for some rows: how often the clone was seen (once, few, many), or a class if it is expanded.

J: TRBJ2-2; size: .; D: .; V: TRBV11-2; DNA: TGTGCCAGCAGAGACTCTGGGCGGGGGCCTCTCGGGGAGCTGTTTTTT; CDR3: CASRDSGRGPLGELFF
J: TRBJ2-3; size: .; D: TRBD2; V: TRBV7-2; DNA: TGTGCCAGCAGCTATAGCGGGGGTCCCTCTAGCACAGATACGCAGTATTTT; CDR3: CASSYSGGPSSTDTQYF
J: TRBJ2-7; size: .; D: TRBD2; V: TRBV5-1; DNA: TGCGCCAGCAGCTCGGGACTAGCGGGGGGTCGCTACGAGCAGTACTTC; CDR3: CASSSGLAGGRYEQYF
J: TRBJ2-5; size: few; D: .; V: TRBV20-1; DNA: TGCAGTGGATGGCGACCAGCCGGGCTAGAGACCCAGTACTTC; CDR3: CSGWRPAGLETQYF
J: TRBJ2-3; size: many; D: .; V: TRBV6-5; DNA: TGTGCCAGCAGTTCCCCCAGACAGTACACAGATACGCAGTATTTT; CDR3: CASSSPRQYTDTQYF
J: TRBJ2-3; size: many; D: .; V: TRBV9; DNA: TGTGCCAGCAGCGGACTCAGGGAAAGCACAGATACGCAGTATTTT; CDR3: CASSGLRESTDTQYF
J: TRBJ1-2; size: .; D: .; V: TRBV24-1; DNA: TGTGCCACCAGTGATTCGGTCTATGATGGCTACACCTTC; CDR3: CATSDSVYDGYTF
J: TRBJ2-7; size: .; D: TRBD1; V: TRBV5-1; DNA: TGCGCCAGCAGCACCGAACCGGGACAGGGCAGGAACGAGCAGTACTTC; CDR3: CASSTEPGQGRNEQYF
J: TRBJ2-3; size: few; D: TRBD2; V: TRBV2; DNA: TGTGCCAGCACCGAGACTAGCGGGGACACAGATACGCAGTATTTT; CDR3: CASTETSGDTDTQYF
J: TRBJ1-1; size: .; D: .; V: TRBV11-2; DNA: TGTGCCAGCAGCGTTATCATGGGGGCTGAAGCTTTCTTT; CDR3: CASSVIMGAEAFF
J: TRBJ2-1; size: few; D: .; V: TRBV7-6; DNA: TGTGCCAGCAGCTTAAACAGTGTTAATGAGCAGTTCTTC; CDR3: CASSLNSVNEQFF
J: TRBJ2-7; size: few; D: .; V: TRBV5-1; DNA: TGCGCCAGCAGCGTTGGGCGACAGTCCGAGAGGCGGTACGAGCAGTACTTC; CDR3: CASSVGRQSERRYEQYF
J: TRBJ2-1; size: many; D: .; V: TRBV28; DNA: TGTGCCAGCCTATCGAGCAACAACAATGAGCAGTTCTTC; CDR3: CASLSSNNNEQFF
J: TRBJ2-5; size: few; D: .; V: TRBV29-1; DNA: TGCAGCGCCCCGGGTCTCCAAGAGACCCAGTACTTC; CDR3: CSAPGLQETQYF
J: TRBJ2-1; size: .; D: .; V: TRBV7-2; DNA: TGTGCCAGCAGCTGGACACTTCCCAATGAGCAGTTCTTC; CDR3: CASSWTLPNEQFF
J: TRBJ2-6; size: few; D: .; V: TRBV9; DNA: TGTGCCAGCAGCGTAATCGGTAGCTCTCCAGGCTCTGGGGCCAACGTCCTGACTTTC; CDR3: CASSVIGSSPGSGANVLTF
J: TRBJ2-2; size: .; D: .; V: TRBV20-1; DNA: TGCAGTGCTAGAGATCGGGGGACACATAACACCGGGGAGCTGTTTTTT; CDR3: CSARDRGTHNTGELFF
J: TRBJ2-3; size: .; D: TRBD2; V: TRBV20-1; DNA: TGCAGTGCTAGAATGGGGACTACCGCAGATACGCAGTATTTT; CDR3: CSARMGTTADTQYF
J: TRBJ1-1; size: few; D: .; V: TRBV7-9; DNA: TGTGCCAGCAGCTTAGCCCAGGGTCAGAACACTGAAGCTTTCTTT; CDR3: CASSLAQGQNTEAFF
J: TRBJ2-1; size: few; D: TRBD2; V: TRBV7-3; DNA: TGTGCCAGCAGCAAGACCGGGACTATCATGGATGAGCAGTTCTTC; CDR3: CASSKTGTIMDEQFF
J: TRBJ2-3; size: few; D: TRBD2; V: TRBV4-2; DNA: TGTGCCAGCAGCAGCCGAGGGGAGGGCAGCACAGATACGCAGTATTTT; CDR3: CASSSRGEGSTDTQYF
J: TRBJ2-5; size: many; D: TRBD2; V: TRBV28; DNA: TGTGCCAGCAGTCCCGGGACTAGCCCGCAAGAGACCCAGTACTTC; CDR3: CASSPGTSPQETQYF
J: TRBJ2-5; size: once; D: TRBD1; V: TRBV6-1; DNA: TGTGCCAGCAGCCCCCGGGACAGGGCACAGGAGACCCAGTACTTC; CDR3: CASSPRDRAQETQYF
J: TRBJ2-5; size: few; D: .; V: TRBV29-1; DNA: TGCAGCGTTGTATGGGGAGAGACCCAGTACTTC; CDR3: CSVVWGETQYF
J: TRBJ2-7; size: .; D: TRBD1; V: TRBV3-1; DNA: TGTGCCAGCAGTCGCCGGGACAGTAGCTCCTACGAGCAGTACTTC; CDR3: CASSRRDSSSYEQYF
J: TRBJ1-2; size: many; D: .; V: TRBV7-9; DNA: TGTGCCAGCAGCTTACCAGGGACCTATGGCTACACCTTC; CDR3: CASSLPGTYGYTF
J: TRBJ1-1; size: few; D: .; V: TRBV11-2; DNA: TGTGCCAGCAGCTCCCTCGTGCAGTCTACTGAAGCTTTCTTT; CDR3: CASSSLVQSTEAFF
J: TRBJ1-1; size: few; D: .; V: TRBV5-1; DNA: TGCGCCAGCAGCTTGGATGGGGGAGACACTGAAGCTTTCTTT; CDR3: CASSLDGGDTEAFF
J: TRBJ2-5; size: .; D: .; V: TRBV7-2; DNA: TGTGCCAGCAGCTCGAGACTGGGAAACCAAGAGACCCAGTACTTC; CDR3: CASSSRLGNQETQYF
J: TRBJ1-3; size: .; D: .; V: TRBV12-3/TRBV12-4; DNA: TGTGCCAGCAGTTTACGGCAGATGGAACCCATATATTTT; CDR3: CASSLRQMEPIYF
J: TRBJ2-7; size: few; D: TRBD2; V: TRBV20-1; DNA: TGCAGTGCTAGAGACAAGGGGACTAGCGGAGAGCCCTACGAGCAGTACTTC; CDR3: CSARDKGTSGEPYEQYF
J: TRBJ1-1; size: .; D: TRBD1; V: TRBV5-1; DNA: TGCGCCAGCAGCTTGGGACAGGGCCGCACTGAAGCTTTCTTT; CDR3: CASSLGQGRTEAFF
J: TRBJ2-3; size: many; D: .; V: TRBV9; DNA: TGTGCCAGCAGCGTCCGAGGGGCAAGCACAGATACGCAGTATTTT; CDR3: CASSVRGASTDTQYF
J: TRBJ2-5; size: few; D: .; V: TRBV5-5; DNA: TGTGCCAGCAGCTTGGTCGGGACCGGGAAGGAGACCCAGTACTTC; CDR3: CASSLVGTGKETQYF
J: TRBJ2-7; size: few; D: TRBD2; V: TRBV11-2; DNA: TGTGCCAGCAGCTTAGGTTTTGCGGGAGGATCCAGGATCCTCTCCTACGAGCAGTACTTC; CDR3: CASSLGFAGGSRILSYEQYF
J: TRBJ2-7; size: few; D: .; V: TRBV3-1; DNA: TGTGCCAGCAGACGCACGGGGGCTTTGGACGAGCAGTACTTC; CDR3: CASRRTGALDEQYF
J: TRBJ2-2; size: .; D: .; V: TRBV5-1; DNA: TGCGCCAGCAGCTTACTAGCTTCGGTCACCGGGGAGCTGTTTTTT; CDR3: CASSLLASVTGELFF
J: TRBJ2-1; size: .; D: .; V: TRBV29-1; DNA: TGCAGCGCCCGGGAGGGGGCCTTCTCCTACAATGAGCAGTTCTTC; CDR3: CSAREGAFSYNEQFF
J: TRBJ1-4; size: .; D: .; V: TRBV4-3; DNA: TGCGCCAGCAGCCCAGGACCCGCGAGGGAAAAACTGTTTTTT; CDR3: CASSPGPAREKLFF
J: TRBJ2-1; size: few; D: .; V: TRBV25-1; DNA: TGTGCCAGCAGTGAATTTGGAGAGCAGTTCTTC; CDR3: CASSEFGEQFF
J: TRBJ2-5; size: few; D: TRBD1; V: TRBV6-1; DNA: TGTGCCAGCAAGTCAGGGGGCTTAGAGACCCAGTACTTC; CDR3: CASKSGGLETQYF
J: TRBJ2-5; size: many; D: .; V: TRBV7-2; DNA: TGTGCCAGCAGCTCCGGGGCTAGCCAAGAGACCCAGTACTTC; CDR3: CASSSGASQETQYF
J: TRBJ2-2; size: .; D: TRBD2; V: TRBV7-2; DNA: TGTGCCAGCAGCTTGGTTGCGGGAGGCGGGACCGGGGAGCTGTTTTTT; CDR3: CASSLVAGGGTGELFF
J: TRBJ1-6; size: .; D: .; V: TRBV28; DNA: TGTGCCAGCAGTGCCGGACAGAATAATTCACCCCTCCACTTT; CDR3: CASSAGQNNSPLHF
J: TRBJ2-7; size: many; D: TRBD1; V: TRBV7-2; DNA: TGTGCCAGCAGCGTCCAGGGACAGGGACACTACGAGCAGTACTTC; CDR3: CASSVQGQGHYEQYF
J: TRBJ2-3; size: few; D: TRBD2; V: TRBV29-1; DNA: TGCAGCGTGAGACAGCGGGAGGGCCCGGCAGATACGCAGTATTTT; CDR3: CSVRQREGPADTQYF
J: TRBJ2-5; size: .; D: .; V: TRBV6-5; DNA: TGTGCCAGCGGTCAGGGAGCGACCCAGTACTTC; CDR3: CASGQGATQYF
J: TRBJ2-1; size: .; D: .; V: TRBV6-1; DNA: TGTGCCAGCAGGGCGGATAGCTCCTACAATGAGCAGTTCTTC; CDR3: CASRADSSYNEQFF